Listed below are T cell receptor beta chains from one sample, sequenced in a study of T cell changes during pregnancy in multiple sclerosis. TCRdb's table, derived via immunoSEQ multiplex PCR, lists solely in-frame clones and lacks some. The sample holds roughly 60,000 clones, roughly 90% seen once. The material sequenced was peripheral blood, taken before pregnancy. These receptors all stem from a female donor with multiple sclerosis, enrolled in a pregnancy study. Each CDR3 is given with its conserved first and last residue. The D gene is left open where the match is weak. Clone size, where shown, is once, few, many, or a class for clones that have expanded.

cdr3_nt	cdr3_aa	d_call	v_call	j_call	clone_size
TGTGCCTGGGGGACATTATCCTACTACGAGCAGTACTTC	CAWGTLSYYEQYF	-	TRBV30	TRBJ2-7	once
TGTGCCACCAGTCCTCCCCAGGCAGGGGATCGTAAGGCCGAAGCTTTCTTT	CATSPPQAGDRKAEAFF	-	TRBV15	TRBJ1-1	-
TGTGCCAGTCAATATACAGGGCCCACCGGGGAGCTGTTTTTT	CASQYTGPTGELFF	-	TRBV19	TRBJ2-2	-
TGTGCCAGCTCACCGGGACAGAGATATGGCTACACCTTC	CASSPGQRYGYTF	TRBD1	TRBV18	TRBJ1-2	-
TGTGCCAGCAGCCCAAACAGGATTACCACCTATGGCTACACCTTC	CASSPNRITTYGYTF	-	TRBV5-4	TRBJ1-2	-
TGTGCCAGCAGCGTGTTGGGGGGGAACAATGAGCAGTTCTTC	CASSVLGGNNEQFF	TRBD2	TRBV9	TRBJ2-1	-
TGCGCCAGCAGCCAAGATCCACTCGCCTCCTACGAGCAGTACTTC	CASSQDPLASYEQYF	-	TRBV4-1	TRBJ2-7	-
TGTGCCAGTAGTATCGGGAGGACAGGGACGCAAGAGACCCAGTACTTC	CASSIGRTGTQETQYF	-	TRBV19	TRBJ2-5	-
TGTGCCAGCAGCTTAGTCACAGAGTATAATTCACCCCTCCACTTT	CASSLVTEYNSPLHF	-	TRBV11-2	TRBJ1-6	-
TGTGCCAGTCGGACAGGGGGCTTGCCCGGGGAGCTGTTTTTT	CASRTGGLPGELFF	TRBD1	TRBV28	TRBJ2-2	-
TGTGCCAGCAGCAAAGATGGGAGCGGGGGGGCCCTCCACAATGAGCAGTTCTTC	CASSKDGSGGALHNEQFF	-	TRBV21-1	TRBJ2-1	-
TGTGCCAGCAAACGGACAGGGGGGACCAACGTCCTGACTTTC	CASKRTGGTNVLTF	TRBD1	TRBV6-5	TRBJ2-6	-
TGTGCCAGCATGCCGAGGGGGCGCTTAACTGGCTACACCTTC	CASMPRGRLTGYTF	TRBD1	TRBV6-6	TRBJ1-2	-
TGTGCCAGTACTTCAGGGGGGCTCGGAAACACCATATATTTT	CASTSGGLGNTIYF	TRBD1	TRBV19	TRBJ1-3	-
TGTGCCAGCAGTGAAGTCATAGGGAGGGAGACCCAGTACTTC	CASSEVIGRETQYF	-	TRBV6-1	TRBJ2-5	-
TGTGCCAGCAGTCCCTCACTAGCGTACGGCAATGAGCAGTTCTTC	CASSPSLAYGNEQFF	TRBD2	TRBV11-2	TRBJ2-1	-
TGCAGCGTTCAAAGCGGAATTATGAACACTGAAGCTTTCTTT	CSVQSGIMNTEAFF	-	TRBV29-1	TRBJ1-1	-
TGTGCCAGTAGGGGCTTGACAGGAACTAACTATGGCTACACCTTC	CASRGLTGTNYGYTF	-	TRBV19	TRBJ1-2	-
TGTGCCAGCAGTGAAAGGGTCGGGGGGGAAGCTTTCTTT	CASSERVGGEAFF	-	TRBV25-1	TRBJ1-1	once
TGTGCCAGCAGTGAAACGTGGGTGACAGGGAGAGAGACCCAGTACTTC	CASSETWVTGRETQYF	TRBD1	TRBV6-1	TRBJ2-5	-
TGTGCCAGCAGCAAACGGGACAGGAGGAACACTGAAGCTTTCTTT	CASSKRDRRNTEAFF	TRBD1	TRBV11-2	TRBJ1-1	-
TGTGCCAGCTCACCACCATTCCGGACGGGGAATGAAAAACTGTTTTTT	CASSPPFRTGNEKLFF	-	TRBV18	TRBJ1-4	once
TGTGCCAGCAGCTTGTTTGCCGGGACAGGGGGCAGCTCCTACGAGCAGTACTTC	CASSLFAGTGGSSYEQYF	TRBD1	TRBV5-4	TRBJ2-7	-
TGCGCCAGCAGCCTGCCGGCGACTAGCGGGGATCAGTACTTC	CASSLPATSGDQYF	TRBD2	TRBV5-1	TRBJ2-7	-
TGTGCCAGCAGCCCCCGCCGACAGGGGTCTAATGAGCAGTTCTTC	CASSPRRQGSNEQFF	TRBD1	TRBV7-9	TRBJ2-1	-